The entry that follows covers one TCR beta chain sequence. The data originate from a study of blood T cell repertoires in COVID-19. About the research overall: The analysed material was cDNA or gDNA that came from T cells, B-cell-depleted T cells, or PBMCs.

The CDR3 has 13 amino acids. CDR1 and CDR2 from the germline V gene are SGHTA and FQGNSA. V lost 5 bases and J lost 4, with 10 bases in between. This table comes from immunoSEQ multiplex PCR, and its TCRdb copy is limited to in-frame clones, with some not included. The table shows roughly 180,000 clones, with 65% to 85% occurring only once. Sequencing was done on a sample of peripheral blood. The source is a man between 60 and 75 years old with active or convalescent COVID-19. This chain joins TRBV7-2 and TRBJ2-3; D is unclear. The CDR3 reads CASSIPVSDTQYF. Here the CDR3 DNA reads TGTGCCAGCAGCATCCCCGTGTCAGATACGCAGTATTTT.